This TCR beta chain was obtained from a study of blood T cell repertoires in COVID-19 (TCRdb year 2020). Looking at the study overall: Samples covering the acute and convalescent phases of COVID-19 were provided by collaborators in the United States, Italy and Spain. The material from the prospective study consisted of cDNA or gDNA derived from T cells, B-cell-depleted T cells, or PBMCs. Deeply sampled blood TCRbeta repertoires from subjects exposed to, actively infected with, or recovered from COVID-19 were included in the dataset. A freely available public database, intended as a resource for researchers studying the immune response to SARS-CoV-2, is where the repertoires were released. The samples were drawn from the first 160 participants of the ongoing ImmuneRACE study and from more than 1,000 subjects provided by 6 global collaborators. The sample metadata nearly always contained a de-identified subject ID, COVID-19 status, age in years and sex. Where available, HLA class I and class II types were obtained from metadata supplied by the sample provider rather than from assay-based typing.

On this clone itself: What antigen it recognizes has not been identified. Base quality data are lacking; no much larger clone is found one base away.

The paper as a whole reports these results and caveats: The quantity of clinical and demographic metadata differed by source and by participant and was supplied without curation.

The immunoSEQ Assay, a bias-controlled multiplex PCR, was used to amplify TCRbeta CDR3 regions from genomic DNA. The authors processed their data as follows. Nucleated cell counts per sample were estimated from amplification of reference gene primers within the assay. Sequence reads were collapsed and filtered to measure the absolute abundance of every unique TCRbeta CDR3 rearrangement. For each sample, productive Simpson clonality was calculated by taking the square root of Simpson's diversity index across productive rearrangements. TCRdb took over this immuneACCESS table, retaining in-frame rearrangements with V and J assigned. Such tables are incomplete; in checked studies, under half of the missing clones stem from an unresolved V gene, and the remainder is unexplained. V and J calls and clone size are those listed in that table; D and trimming were worked out from the DNA. The table for this sample lists about 240,000 clones; roughly 85% of them were counted only once. Together, the top ten hold 3.6% of the sample.

CDR1 and CDR2 were assigned from the germline V gene (reference sequence) as LNHDA and SQIVND. Clipping removes 5 bases from V and 5 bases from J, with 9 as the unmatched junction base count. The CDR3 has 15 amino acids, counting the end cysteine and phenylalanine. Of all the DNA, just the CDR3 is kept, 45 bases in frame from base 1. Participants in the prospective study were enrolled through a virtual design, were aged roughly 18 to 100 years, and lived in approximately 25 United States geographic areas. In the prospective study, participants were assigned to cohorts based on the clinical history participants reported in a screening survey and a study questionnaire. Exposed participants had been in contact with someone with a PCR-confirmed or clinician-diagnosed COVID-19 case within 2 weeks of study entry. Each participant in the prospective study had whole blood, serum and a nasopharyngeal or oropharyngeal swab collected by mobile phlebotomists. Participants in the prospective study had the option to provide additional blood draws and questionnaires over a 2-month period. Before DNA extraction, prospective study blood samples were shipped either frozen or at room temperature.

The sequence joins TRBV19 to TRBJ1-1, with TRBD1 matching 9 junction bases. The sample consisted of PBMCs or T cells enriched from blood (not recorded which). The sequence was collected from a woman aged 40-49 years who had been exposed to COVID-19. The DNA reads as follows: TGTGCCAGTAGTGCGGGACAGGGTAGTGGGACTGAAGCTTTCTTT. It specifies CASSAGQGSGTEAFF. With all but the CDR3 taken from the reference TRBV19 and TRBJ1-1 genes, the full variable domain is: DGGITQSPKYLFRKEGQNVTLSCEQNLNHDAMYWYRQDPGQGLRLIYYSQIVNDFQKGDIAEGYSVSREKKESFPLTVTSAQKNPTAFYLCASSAGQGSGTEAFFGQGTRLTVV.